Below are 18 T cell receptor beta chains sequenced from a single sample in a study of shared clonotypes between healthy human individuals. Clones were read by immunoSEQ multiplex PCR, and TCRdb kept only the in-frame ones, dropping some. The sample has some 2.4 million clones; 80% to 95% are singletons. Sequenced: naive CD4+ T cells from PBMCs. Specified subset: CD45RA+ positively selected. Source of these receptors: a man younger than 35 in good health. Some clones in this sample may be carry-over from other donors' samples.

The chain links TRBV7-9 to TRBJ1-2, with 8 positions matching TRBD1. V dropped 5 bases and J dropped 4; count of bases not matched to a gene: 12. The CDR3 covers 16 residues. Germline assignment: CDR1 SEHNR and CDR2 FQNEAQ (reference sequence). DNA for the CDR3: TGTGCCAGCAGCCCGGACAGGGCAAGAATATTCTATGGCTACACCTTC. Its protein product is CASSPDRARIFYGYTF.

The J gene is TRBJ2-7, the V gene TRBV9, with 11 bases fitting TRBD2. The CDR3 spans 16 residues. In germline, CDR1 is SGDLS, CDR2 YYNGEE. V lost 4 bases, J lost 1 base, and 7 bases stayed unmatched. Here the CDR3 DNA reads TGTGCCAGCAGCCCAGGGGGACTAGCGGCTTCCTACGAGCAGTACTTC. It specifies CASSPGGLAASYEQYF. The full variable domain, with the rest looked up from reference TRBV9 and TRBJ2-7, is DSGVTQTPKHLITATGQRVTLRCSPRSGDLSVYWYQQSLDQGLQFLIQYYNGEERAKGNILERFSAQQFPDLHSELNLSSLELGDSALYFCASSPGGLAASYEQYFGPGTRLTVT.

CDR3 protein: CASTGTVKDTQYF. Written as DNA, the CDR3 is TGTGCCAGCACCGGGACCGTCAAGGATACGCAGTATTTT. This rearrangement joins TRBV5-4 to TRBJ2-3; D is possibly TRBD1 or TRBD2 (5 bases each). This CDR3 contains 13 residues. V was shortened by 6 bases and J by 6 bases, with 14 bases between the two germline ends. Germline V gene sequence: CDR1 SGHNT, CDR2 YYREEE (reference sequence).

The CDR3 nucleotides are TGTGCCAGCAGAGACGACCCAGGGGGGAGCAATCAGCCCCAGCATTTT. It specifies CASRDDPGGSNQPQHF. The J gene is TRBJ1-5, the V gene TRBV2; 7 nucleotides line up with TRBD1. Germline CDR1 SNHLY, CDR2 FYNNEI. The ends lost 6 bases at V and 1 base at J; junction bases unmatched: 9. The CDR3 runs 16 residues.

The J gene is TRBJ2-3, the V gene TRBV27, with 8 bases matching TRBD2. V lost 3 bases and J lost 6; bases outside the gene matches: 5. This CDR3 has 14 residues. CDR1 and CDR2 (germline): MNHEY, SMNVEV (reference sequence). The CDR3 sequence is CASSFGIAGDTQYF. The DNA of the CDR3 is TGTGCCAGCAGTTTCGGGATAGCGGGGGATACGCAGTATTTT.

The chain recombines TRBV9 with TRBJ2-3; 9 nucleotides agree with TRBD1. The CDR3 consists of 16 residues. Germline V gives CDR1 SGDLS, CDR2 YYNGEE. J gave up 4 bases and V 3 bases, and 9 bases lay outside the gene matches. The chain's CDR3 is CASSGPGQGFSDTQYF. The CDR3 DNA follows: TGTGCCAGCAGCGGACCGGGACAGGGTTTTTCAGATACGCAGTATTTT.

The chain is built from TRBV9 and TRBJ2-1, with no clear D. Germline V gene data show CDR1 as SGDLS and CDR2 as YYNGEE. The CDR3 spans 14 residues. The ends were cut back, 2 bases at V and 5 bases at J, with 11 bases in the middle. The CDR3 protein is CASSVGGLHNEQFF. DNA for the CDR3: TGTGCCAGCAGCGTCGGTGGGCTACACAATGAGCAGTTCTTC.

The chain uses TRBV11-3 and TRBJ2-3; 8 bases match TRBD1. Trimming removed 5 bases from V and 4 bases from J; junction bases left unmatched: 11. Per germline, CDR1 SGHNT and CDR2 YENEEA. The CDR3 is 16 amino acids. The CDR3 protein is CASSPGQGRFADTQYF. In DNA, the CDR3 is TGTGCCAGCAGCCCCGGACAGGGTCGATTCGCAGATACGCAGTATTTT.

DNA for the CDR3: TGCGCCAGCAGCTTGGCGCCCCCAGCGGGAGGCCCCACCTACGAGCAGTACTTC. This gives the protein CASSLAPPAGGPTYEQYF. This chain joins TRBV5-1 and TRBJ2-7; TRBD2 aligns across 9 bases. Germline V gene data show CDR1 as SGHRS and CDR2 as YFSETQ. The junction had 12 bases not matched to a gene; V was cut back by 0 bases and J by 2 bases. This CDR3 contains 18 residues.

This sequence joins TRBV5-1 and TRBJ2-5, with 7 bases that match TRBD2. The CDR3 runs to 16 residues. The V segment lost 0 bases and the J segment 2 bases; nucleotides outside the gene matches: 7. Germline V gene sequence: CDR1 SGHRS, CDR2 YFSETQ. The CDR3 sequence is CASSLDSGAGQETQYF. DNA for the CDR3: TGCGCCAGCAGCTTGGATTCGGGAGCGGGGCAAGAGACCCAGTACTTC.

The chain employs TRBV7-3 and TRBJ2-5; weak D call: TRBD1 (6 bases). The CDR3 spans 16 residues. V was cut by 5 bases and J by 2 bases, with 18 bases left in between. From germline, CDR1 is SGHTA and CDR2 FQGTGA. The CDR3 nucleotides read TGTGCCAGCAGCAAAACAGGGTTCGGGTTACAAGAGACCCAGTACTTC. It yields the protein CASSKTGFGLQETQYF. The complete variable domain, with remaining parts taken from reference TRBV7-3 and TRBJ2-5, reads GAGVSQTPSNKVTEKGKYVELRCDPISGHTALYWYRQSLGQGPEFLIYFQGTGAADDSGLPNDRFFAVRPEGSVSTLKIQRTERGDSAVYLCASSKTGFGLQETQYFGPGTRLLVL.

The V gene is TRBV28, the J gene TRBJ1-2; D might be TRBD1 (5 bases). V was trimmed by 5 bases and J by 3 bases, leaving 16 bases between them. Germline CDR1 MDHEN, CDR2 SYDVKM. This CDR3 contains 15 residues. The CDR3 reads CASSVLRGEDYGYTF. CDR3 nucleotide sequence: TGTGCCAGCAGTGTCCTGCGGGGGGAGGACTATGGCTACACCTTC.

CDR3 sequence reads: CATREGWPASYEQYF. In DNA, the CDR3 is TGTGCCACCAGGGAGGGATGGCCAGCCTCCTACGAGCAGTACTTC. The gene calls are TRBV15 and TRBJ2-7, with D possibly matching TRBD2 (6 bases). Germline V gene sequence: CDR1 LNHNV, CDR2 YYDKDF (reference sequence). The CDR3 has 15 residues. Deletions cut 6 bases from V and 0 bases from J, with 15 bases between.

V gene TRBV28 combines with J gene TRBJ2-5; 13 bases match TRBD2. V gave up 5 bases and J gave up 5 bases; unmatched junction bases: 5. Germline V gene sequence: CDR1 MDHEN, CDR2 SYDVKM. This CDR3 contains 15 residues. The CDR3 coding sequence is TGTGCCAGCAGTATAGGACTAGCGGGAGTTGAGACCCAGTACTTC. It translates to CASSIGLAGVETQYF.

This chain uses TRBV7-6 with TRBJ2-5; the D call may be TRBD1 or TRBD2 (7 bases each). CDR3 length: 17 residues. The V end lost 5 bases, the J end lost 5 bases, and 24 bases lay between the germline ends. Germline-derived CDR1 and CDR2 are SGHVS and FNYEAQ. As DNA, the CDR3 is TGTGCCAGCAGCCGACGCGGGGCAGGGGGGGATTGGGAGACCCAGTACTTC. Its translation is CASSRRGAGGDWETQYF.

The V call is TRBV30, the J call TRBJ1-4; D gene uncertain. CDR3 length equals 14 residues. Deletions cut 3 bases from V and 6 bases from J, with 14 bases between. Germline assignment: CDR1 GTSNPN and CDR2 SVGIG (reference sequence). The CDR3 here is CAWRRPPEDEKLFF. The CDR3 nucleotides are TGTGCCTGGAGACGGCCCCCCGAGGATGAAAAACTGTTTTTT.

J is TRBJ2-5 and V is TRBV7-9, with D perhaps matching TRBD2 (5 bases). In germline, CDR1 is SEHNR, CDR2 FQNEAQ (reference sequence). V lost 2 bases and J 5 bases, leaving 15 bases between the germline ends. The CDR3 totals 15 residues. This CDR3 reads CASSLWVGVLETQYF. The CDR3, as DNA: TGTGCCAGCAGCTTATGGGTGGGAGTACTGGAGACCCAGTACTTC.

The V and J genes are TRBV9 and TRBJ2-7; tentative D call: TRBD2 (5 bases). V lost 0 bases and J lost 4, with 11 bases in between. Looked up from germline, CDR1 is SGDLS and CDR2 is YYNGEE. CDR3 length equals 14 residues. The CDR3 loop reads CASSVAPRTYEQYF. The DNA for the CDR3 is TGTGCCAGCAGCGTAGCCCCTAGGACTTACGAGCAGTACTTC.